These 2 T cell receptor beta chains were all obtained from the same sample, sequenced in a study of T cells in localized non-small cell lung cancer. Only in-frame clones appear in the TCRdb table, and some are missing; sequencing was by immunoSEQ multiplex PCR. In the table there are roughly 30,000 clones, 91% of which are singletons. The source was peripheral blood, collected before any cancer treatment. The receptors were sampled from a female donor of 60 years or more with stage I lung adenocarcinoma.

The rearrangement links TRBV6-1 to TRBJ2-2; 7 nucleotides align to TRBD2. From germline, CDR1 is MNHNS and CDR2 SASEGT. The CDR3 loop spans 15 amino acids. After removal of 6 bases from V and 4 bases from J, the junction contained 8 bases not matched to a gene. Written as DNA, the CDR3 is TGTGCCAGCAGGAGGGAGGGCGGGTCCACCGGGGAGCTGTTTTTT. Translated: CASRREGGSTGELFF.

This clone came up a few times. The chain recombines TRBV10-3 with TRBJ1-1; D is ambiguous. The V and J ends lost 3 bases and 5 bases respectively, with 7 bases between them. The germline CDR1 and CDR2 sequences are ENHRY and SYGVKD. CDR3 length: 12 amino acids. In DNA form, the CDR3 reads TGTGCCATCAGTGAACAAGAAACTGAAGCTTTCTTT. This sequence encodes CAISEQETEAFF.